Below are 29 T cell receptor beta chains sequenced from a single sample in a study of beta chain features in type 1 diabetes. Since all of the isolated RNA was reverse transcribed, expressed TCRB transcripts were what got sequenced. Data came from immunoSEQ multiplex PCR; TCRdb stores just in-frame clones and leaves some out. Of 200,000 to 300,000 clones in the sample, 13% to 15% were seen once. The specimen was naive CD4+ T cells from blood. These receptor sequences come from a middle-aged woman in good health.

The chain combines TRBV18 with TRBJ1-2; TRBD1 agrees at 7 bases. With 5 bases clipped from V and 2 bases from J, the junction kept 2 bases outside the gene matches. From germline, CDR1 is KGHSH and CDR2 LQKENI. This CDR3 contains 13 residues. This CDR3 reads CASSSDRNYGYTF. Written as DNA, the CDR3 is TGTGCCAGCTCATCGGACAGGAACTATGGCTACACCTTC.

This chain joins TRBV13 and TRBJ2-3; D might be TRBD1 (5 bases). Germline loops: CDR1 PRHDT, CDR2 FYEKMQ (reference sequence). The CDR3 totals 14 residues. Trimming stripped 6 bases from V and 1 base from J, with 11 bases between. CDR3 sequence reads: CASSRLTGTDTQYF. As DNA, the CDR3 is TGTGCCAGCAGTCGACTGACAGGCACAGATACGCAGTATTTT.

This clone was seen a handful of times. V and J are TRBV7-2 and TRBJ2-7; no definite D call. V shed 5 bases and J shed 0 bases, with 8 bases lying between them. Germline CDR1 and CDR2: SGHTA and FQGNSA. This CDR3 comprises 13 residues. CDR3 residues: CASSPRASYEQYF. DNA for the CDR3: TGTGCCAGCAGCCCCCGAGCCTCCTACGAGCAGTACTTC. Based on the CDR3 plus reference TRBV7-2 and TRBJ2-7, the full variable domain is GAGVSQSPSNKVTEKGKDVELRCDPISGHTALYWYRQSLGQGLEFLIYFQGNSAPDKSGLPSDRFSAERTGGSVSTLTIQRTQQEDSAVYLCASSPRASYEQYFGPGTRLTVT.

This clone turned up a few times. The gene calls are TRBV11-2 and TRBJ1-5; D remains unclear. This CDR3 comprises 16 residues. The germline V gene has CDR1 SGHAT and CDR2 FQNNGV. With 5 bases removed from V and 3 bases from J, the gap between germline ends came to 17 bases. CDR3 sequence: CASSPYPTSPNQPQHF. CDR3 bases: TGTGCCAGCAGCCCCTACCCGACAAGCCCCAATCAGCCCCAGCATTTT.

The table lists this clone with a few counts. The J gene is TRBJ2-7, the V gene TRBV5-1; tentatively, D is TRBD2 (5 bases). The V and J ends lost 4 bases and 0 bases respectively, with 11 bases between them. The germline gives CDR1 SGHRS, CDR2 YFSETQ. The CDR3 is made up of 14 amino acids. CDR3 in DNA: TGCGCCAGCAGCACGGACGGGATCTCCTACGAGCAGTACTTC. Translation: CASSTDGISYEQYF.

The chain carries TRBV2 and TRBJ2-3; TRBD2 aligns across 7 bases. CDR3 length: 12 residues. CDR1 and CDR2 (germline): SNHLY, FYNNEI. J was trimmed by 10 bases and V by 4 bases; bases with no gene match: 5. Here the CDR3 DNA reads TGTGCCAGCAGTGGTTTCGGGGGGTCGCAGTATTTT. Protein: CASSGFGGSQYF.

The CDR3 sequence: CASSLLEGGGTQETQYF. The CDR3 DNA sequence: TGCGCCAGCAGCCTACTCGAAGGGGGCGGGACGCAAGAGACCCAGTACTTC. V usage is TRBV5-1 and J usage is TRBJ2-5; a possible D gene is TRBD1 (7 bases). Per the germline V gene, CDR1 is SGHRS and CDR2 is YFSETQ. The CDR3 consists of 17 residues. V was cut by 4 bases and J by 2 bases, with 21 bases left in between. Looking up the rest from reference TRBV5-1 and TRBJ2-5 gives the full variable domain: KAGVTQTPRYLIKTRGQQVTLSCSPISGHRSVSWYQQTPGQGLQFLFEYFSETQRNKGNFPGRFSGRQFSNSRSEMNVSTLELGDSALYLCASSLLEGGGTQETQYFGPGTRLLVL.

The CDR3 DNA follows: TGTGCCAGCAGCTTGCAGGCTAGCGGGGGAGAGACCCAGTACTTC. Translation gives CASSLQASGGETQYF. This sequence joins TRBV5-6 and TRBJ2-5; TRBD2 agrees at 10 bases. This CDR3 contains 15 residues. V was pared by 1 base and J by 4 bases, with 4 bases of the junction left unmatched. CDR1 is SGHDT, CDR2 YYEEEE, per germline.

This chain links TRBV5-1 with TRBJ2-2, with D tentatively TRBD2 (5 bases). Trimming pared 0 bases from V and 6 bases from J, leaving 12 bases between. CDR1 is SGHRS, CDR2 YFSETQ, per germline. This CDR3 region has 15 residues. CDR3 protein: CASSLGRRGSGELFF. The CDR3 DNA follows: TGCGCCAGCAGCTTGGGGCGCCGCGGGTCCGGGGAGCTGTTTTTT. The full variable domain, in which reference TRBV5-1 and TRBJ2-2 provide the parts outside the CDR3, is KAGVTQTPRYLIKTRGQQVTLSCSPISGHRSVSWYQQTPGQGLQFLFEYFSETQRNKGNFPGRFSGRQFSNSRSEMNVSTLELGDSALYLCASSLGRRGSGELFFGEGSRLTVL.

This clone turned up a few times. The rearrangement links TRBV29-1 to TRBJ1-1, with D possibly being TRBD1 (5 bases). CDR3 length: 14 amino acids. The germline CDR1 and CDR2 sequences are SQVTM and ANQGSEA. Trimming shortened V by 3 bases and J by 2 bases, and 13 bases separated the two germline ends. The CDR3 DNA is TGCAGCGTTGAGGTCTCAGGGCCAAACACTGAAGCTTTCTTT. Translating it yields CSVEVSGPNTEAFF.

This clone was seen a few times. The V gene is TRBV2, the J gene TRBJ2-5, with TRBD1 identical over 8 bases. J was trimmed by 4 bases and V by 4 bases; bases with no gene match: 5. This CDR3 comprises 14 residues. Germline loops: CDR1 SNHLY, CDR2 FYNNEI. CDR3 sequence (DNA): TGTGCCAGCAGTGGTGGACAGGGAATAGAGACCCAGTACTTC. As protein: CASSGGQGIETQYF.

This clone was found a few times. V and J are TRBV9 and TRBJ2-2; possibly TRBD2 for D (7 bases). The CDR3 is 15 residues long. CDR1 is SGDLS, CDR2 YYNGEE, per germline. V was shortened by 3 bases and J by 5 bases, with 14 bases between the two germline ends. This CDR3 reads CASSGPQGGTGELFF. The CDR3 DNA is TGTGCCAGCAGCGGCCCACAGGGAGGGACCGGGGAGCTGTTTTTT.

As DNA, the CDR3 is TGCGCCAGCAGCCAAGATAGCTTCGGGTCGGGAGCCTTTCCCCTCTACACCTTC. Protein sequence: CASSQDSFGSGAFPLYTF. The V call is TRBV4-3, the J call TRBJ1-2; D unresolved. V lost 0 bases to trimming and J lost 10 bases, with 27 bases between them. Germline values: CDR1 LGHNA, CDR2 YSLEER. This CDR3 has 18 amino acids.

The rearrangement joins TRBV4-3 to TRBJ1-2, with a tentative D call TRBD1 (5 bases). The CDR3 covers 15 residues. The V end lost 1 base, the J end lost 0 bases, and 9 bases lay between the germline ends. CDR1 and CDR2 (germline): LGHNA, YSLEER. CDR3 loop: CASSQAGAPNYGYTF. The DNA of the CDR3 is TGCGCCAGCAGCCAAGCTGGGGCGCCTAACTATGGCTACACCTTC.

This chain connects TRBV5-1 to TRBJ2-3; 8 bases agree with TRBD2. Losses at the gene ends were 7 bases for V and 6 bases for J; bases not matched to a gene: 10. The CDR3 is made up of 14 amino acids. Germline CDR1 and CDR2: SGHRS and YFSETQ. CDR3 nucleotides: TGCGCCAGCGGACCGGGGGGGCCTTCGGATACGCAGTATTTT. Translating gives CASGPGGPSDTQYF.

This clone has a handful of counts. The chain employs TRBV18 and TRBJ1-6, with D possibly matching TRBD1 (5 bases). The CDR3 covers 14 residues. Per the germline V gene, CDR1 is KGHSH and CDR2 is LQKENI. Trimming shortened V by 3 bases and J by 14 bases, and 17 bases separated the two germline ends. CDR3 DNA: TGTGCCAGCTCACCGGTCCAGGACGGAGGGGCCCTCCACTTT. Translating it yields CASSPVQDGGALHF.

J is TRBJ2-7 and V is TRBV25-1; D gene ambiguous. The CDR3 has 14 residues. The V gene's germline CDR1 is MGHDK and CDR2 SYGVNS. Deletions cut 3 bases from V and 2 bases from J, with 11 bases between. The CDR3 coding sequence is TGTGCCAGCAGTGATTACACCTTGCCCTACGAGCAGTACTTC. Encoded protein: CASSDYTLPYEQYF.

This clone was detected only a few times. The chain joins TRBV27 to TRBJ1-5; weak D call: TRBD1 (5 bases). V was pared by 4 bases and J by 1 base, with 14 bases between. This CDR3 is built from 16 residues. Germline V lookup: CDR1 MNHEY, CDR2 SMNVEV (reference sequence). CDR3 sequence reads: CASSYQGTRSNQPQHF. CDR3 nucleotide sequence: TGTGCCAGCAGTTACCAGGGAACCCGGAGCAATCAGCCCCAGCATTTT.

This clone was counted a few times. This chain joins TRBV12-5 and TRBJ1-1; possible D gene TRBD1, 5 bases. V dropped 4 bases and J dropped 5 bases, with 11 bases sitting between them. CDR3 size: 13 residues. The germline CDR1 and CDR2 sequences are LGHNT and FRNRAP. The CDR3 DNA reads TGTGCTAGTGGTTGGGGCCGGGGGACTGAAGCTTTCTTT. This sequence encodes CASGWGRGTEAFF.

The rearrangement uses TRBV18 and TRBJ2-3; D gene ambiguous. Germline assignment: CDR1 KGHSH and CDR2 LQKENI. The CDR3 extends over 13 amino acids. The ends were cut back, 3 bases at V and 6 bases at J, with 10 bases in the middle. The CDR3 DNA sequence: TGTGCCAGCTCACCGCCTTCTGAGGATACGCAGTATTTT. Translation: CASSPPSEDTQYF. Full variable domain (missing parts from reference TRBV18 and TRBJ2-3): NAGVMQNPRHLVRRRGQEARLRCSPMKGHSHVYWYRQLPEEGLKFMVYLQKENIIDESGMPKERFSAEFPKEGPSILRIQQVVRGDSAAYFCASSPPSEDTQYFGPGTRLTVL.

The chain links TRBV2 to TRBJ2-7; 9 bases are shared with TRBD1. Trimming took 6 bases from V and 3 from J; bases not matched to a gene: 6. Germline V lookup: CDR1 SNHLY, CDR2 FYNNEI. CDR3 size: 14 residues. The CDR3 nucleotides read TGTGCCAGCAGGCAAGGGACAGGGTACTACGAGCAGTACTTC. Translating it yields CASRQGTGYYEQYF.

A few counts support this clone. The CDR3 region has the DNA TGTGCCAGTAGGACGGGAAACACTGAAGCTTTCTTT. This encodes CASRTGNTEAFF. This chain connects TRBV19 to TRBJ1-1; D remains ambiguous. The length of the CDR3 is 12 residues. The V end was cut by 6 bases, the J end by 2 bases, with 7 bases between. Per germline, CDR1 LNHDA and CDR2 SQIVND (reference sequence). Looking up the rest from reference TRBV19 and TRBJ1-1 gives the full variable domain: DGGITQSPKYLFRKEGQNVTLSCEQNLNHDAMYWYRQDPGQGLRLIYYSQIVNDFQKGDIAEGYSVSREKKESFPLTVTSAQKNPTAFYLCASRTGNTEAFFGQGTRLTVV.

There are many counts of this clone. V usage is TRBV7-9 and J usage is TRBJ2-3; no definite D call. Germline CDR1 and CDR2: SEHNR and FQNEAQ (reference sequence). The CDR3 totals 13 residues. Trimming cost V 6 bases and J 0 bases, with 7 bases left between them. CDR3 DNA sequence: TGTGCCAGCAGTAAGCTGAGCACAGATACGCAGTATTTT. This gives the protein CASSKLSTDTQYF.

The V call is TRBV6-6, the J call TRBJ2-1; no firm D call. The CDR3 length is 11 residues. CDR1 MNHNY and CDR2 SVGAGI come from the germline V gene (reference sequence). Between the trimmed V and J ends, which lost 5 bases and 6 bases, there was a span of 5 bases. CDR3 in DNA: TGTGCCAGCAGTACTGCCAATGAGCAGTTCTTC. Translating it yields CASSTANEQFF.

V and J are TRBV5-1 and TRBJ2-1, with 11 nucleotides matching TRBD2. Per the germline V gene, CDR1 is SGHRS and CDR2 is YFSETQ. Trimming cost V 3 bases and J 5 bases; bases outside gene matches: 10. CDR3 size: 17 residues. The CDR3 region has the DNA TGCGCCAGCAGCTCCTTCCCGCTAGCGGGGGGTAACAATGAGCAGTTCTTC. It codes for CASSSFPLAGGNNEQFF.

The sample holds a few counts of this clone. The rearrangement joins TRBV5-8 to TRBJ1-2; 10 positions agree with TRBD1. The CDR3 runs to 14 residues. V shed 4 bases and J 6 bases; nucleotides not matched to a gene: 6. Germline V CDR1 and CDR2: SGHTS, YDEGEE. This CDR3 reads CASSPLGTGDGYTF. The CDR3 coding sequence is TGTGCCAGCAGCCCCCTCGGGACAGGGGATGGCTACACCTTC.

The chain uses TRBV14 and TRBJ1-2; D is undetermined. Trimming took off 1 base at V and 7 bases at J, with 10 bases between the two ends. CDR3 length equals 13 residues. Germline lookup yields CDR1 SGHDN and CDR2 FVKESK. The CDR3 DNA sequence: TGTGCCAGCAGCCAAGTTCGGGAGGGTGGCTACACCTTC. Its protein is CASSQVREGGYTF.

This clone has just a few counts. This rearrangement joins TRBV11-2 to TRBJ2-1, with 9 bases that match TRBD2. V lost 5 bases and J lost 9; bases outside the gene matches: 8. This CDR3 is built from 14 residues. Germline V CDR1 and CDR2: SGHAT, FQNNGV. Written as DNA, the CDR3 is TGTGCCAGCAGCGGGCGGGGGGGCCGGAGTGAGCAGTTCTTC. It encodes CASSGRGGRSEQFF.

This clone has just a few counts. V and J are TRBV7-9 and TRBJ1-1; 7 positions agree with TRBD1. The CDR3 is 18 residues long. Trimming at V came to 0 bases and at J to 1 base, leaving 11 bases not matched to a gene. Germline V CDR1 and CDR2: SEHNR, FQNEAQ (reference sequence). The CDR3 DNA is TGTGCCAGCAGCTTAGCGGGGTGGGTCCAGGGGGAGAACACTGAAGCTTTCTTT. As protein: CASSLAGWVQGENTEAFF.